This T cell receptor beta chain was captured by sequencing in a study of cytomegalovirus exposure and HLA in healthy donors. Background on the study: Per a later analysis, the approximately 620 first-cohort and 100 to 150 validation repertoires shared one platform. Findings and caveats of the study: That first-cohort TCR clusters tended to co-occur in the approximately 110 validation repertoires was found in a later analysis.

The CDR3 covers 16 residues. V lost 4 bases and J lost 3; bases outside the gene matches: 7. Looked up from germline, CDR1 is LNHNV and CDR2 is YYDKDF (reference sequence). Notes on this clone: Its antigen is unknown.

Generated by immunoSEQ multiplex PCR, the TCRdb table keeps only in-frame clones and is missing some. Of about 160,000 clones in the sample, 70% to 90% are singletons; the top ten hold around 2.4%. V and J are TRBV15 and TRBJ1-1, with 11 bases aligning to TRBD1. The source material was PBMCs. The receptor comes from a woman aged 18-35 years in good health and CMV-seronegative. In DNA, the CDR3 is TGTGCCACCAGCACAAATATGGGACAGGGGGACACTGAAGCTTTCTTT. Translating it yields CATSTNMGQGDTEAFF.